Sequencing of this T cell receptor beta chain was carried out in a study of cytomegalovirus exposure and HLA in healthy donors. Overall study: As released early, the data held about 85 million unique TCRs from HLA-typed donors.

General study findings and limits: A later analysis found most CMV-associated TCR beta chains apparently HLA-restricted. The authors excluded some V segments, including TRBV6-2 and TRBV6-3, as indistinguishable.

The PCR used 60 Vbeta and 13 Jbeta primers. Assay: immunoSEQ multiplex PCR; the TCRdb copy retains only in-frame clones and omits some. The data contain approximately 100,000 clones, 76% of them singletons. On this clone itself: Its antigen is currently unknown.

V trimming: 5 bases; J trimming: 4 bases; junction bases outside the gene matches: 4. Germline CDR1 reads SGHRS; CDR2 reads YFSETQ. The CDR3 length is 13 residues. Sequences were obtained from PBMCs. The chain is built from TRBV5-1 and TRBJ2-7; 9 bases match TRBD1. The receptor was derived from a woman between 45 and 60 years old in good health and CMV-seropositive. CDR3 protein: CASRGTGIYEQYF. Here the CDR3 DNA reads TGCGCCAGCAGGGGGACAGGGATTTACGAGCAGTACTTC.